This T cell receptor beta chain was observed in a study of T cell changes during pregnancy in multiple sclerosis. CDR3 size: 11 residues. The germline V gene encodes CDR1 SNHLY and CDR2 FYNNEI. V gave up 1 base and J gave up 10 bases; unmatched junction bases: 0. The table came from immunoSEQ multiplex PCR; TCRdb's copy has only in-frame clones and leaves some out. The profile shows 90,000 to 100,000 clones, approximately 94% of them singletons. The sequence was obtained from a female donor with multiple sclerosis, enrolled in a pregnancy study. The chain links TRBV2 to TRBJ2-5, with 7 bases fitting TRBD2. The sequencing here drew on peripheral blood, taken in the third trimester of pregnancy. CDR3 in DNA: TGTGCCAGCAGTGAAGGGGGGGGCCAGTACTTC. Translating it yields CASSEGGGQYF.